Listed below are T cell receptor beta chains from one sample, sequenced in a study of blood T cell repertoires in COVID-19. The method was immunoSEQ multiplex PCR; TCRdb's version includes in-frame clones alone and lacks a portion of them. The profile covers about 88,000 clones, with 80% to 90% appearing a single time and over 8.5% taken by the ten largest. Sequenced material: peripheral blood. These receptors all come from an elderly man with acute or convalescent COVID-19. CDR3s include the opening cysteine and the closing phenylalanine or tryptophan. The order of the fields is CDR3 protein, CDR3 DNA, J gene, CDR3 length, V gene, clone size, D gene. A D gene is named only where the DNA matches it firmly. A clone size is listed for some rows: how often the clone was seen (once, few, many), or a class if it is expanded.

cdr3_aa: CATSDPGQGAPQPQHF
cdr3_nt: TGTGCCACCAGTGACCCTGGACAGGGGGCCCCCCAGCCCCAGCATTTT
j_call: TRBJ1-5
cdr3_length: 16
v_call: TRBV24-1
clone_size: once
d_call: TRBD1

cdr3_aa: CATSDSKQGVWTEAFF
cdr3_nt: TGTGCCACCAGTGACTCAAAACAGGGTGTCTGGACTGAAGCTTTCTTT
j_call: TRBJ1-1
cdr3_length: 16
v_call: TRBV24-1
clone_size: NA
d_call: NA

cdr3_aa: CASSVGQGIDGYTF
cdr3_nt: TGCGCCAGCAGTGTGGGACAGGGAATCGATGGCTACACCTTC
j_call: TRBJ1-2
cdr3_length: 14
v_call: TRBV10-2
clone_size: NA
d_call: TRBD1

cdr3_aa: CASSLGQEKTQYF
cdr3_nt: TGTGCCAGCAGCCTCGGACAGGAAAAGACCCAGTACTTC
j_call: TRBJ2-5
cdr3_length: 13
v_call: TRBV7-6
clone_size: NA
d_call: TRBD1

cdr3_aa: CASSLTGGSEQYF
cdr3_nt: TGTGCCAGCAGTTTGACAGGGGGCAGTGAGCAGTACTTC
j_call: TRBJ2-7
cdr3_length: 13
v_call: TRBV12-3/TRBV12-4
clone_size: once
d_call: TRBD1

cdr3_aa: CASSIGAGGYNEQFF
cdr3_nt: TGTGCCAGTAGTATAGGAGCGGGGGGGTATAATGAGCAGTTCTTC
j_call: TRBJ2-1
cdr3_length: 15
v_call: TRBV19
clone_size: NA
d_call: TRBD2

cdr3_aa: CASSLISTSDPREQYF
cdr3_nt: TGTGCCAGCAGCTTGATTTCGACTAGCGACCCGAGGGAGCAGTACTTC
j_call: TRBJ2-7
cdr3_length: 16
v_call: TRBV5-5
clone_size: few
d_call: TRBD2

cdr3_aa: CASSWTGGSSYEQYF
cdr3_nt: TGTGCCAGCAGCTGGACGGGAGGGTCCTCCTACGAGCAGTACTTC
j_call: TRBJ2-7
cdr3_length: 15
v_call: TRBV7-3
clone_size: NA
d_call: TRBD2

cdr3_aa: CASSLGGLGYEQYF
cdr3_nt: TGCGCCAGCAGCTTAGGCGGCCTCGGCTACGAGCAGTACTTC
j_call: TRBJ2-7
cdr3_length: 14
v_call: TRBV5-1
clone_size: few
d_call: NA

cdr3_aa: CASSETPSGRGVGEQFF
cdr3_nt: TGTGCCAGCAGTGAAACCCCTAGCGGGAGAGGGGTGGGGGAGCAGTTCTTC
j_call: TRBJ2-1
cdr3_length: 17
v_call: TRBV2
clone_size: NA
d_call: TRBD2

cdr3_aa: CASLPGQISGNTIYF
cdr3_nt: TGTGCCTCCCTACCGGGACAGATCTCTGGAAACACCATATATTTT
j_call: TRBJ1-3
cdr3_length: 15
v_call: TRBV28
clone_size: NA
d_call: TRBD1

cdr3_aa: CSVRQTGGAYNEQFF
cdr3_nt: TGCAGCGTGAGACAAACAGGGGGAGCCTACAATGAGCAGTTCTTC
j_call: TRBJ2-1
cdr3_length: 15
v_call: TRBV29-1
clone_size: NA
d_call: TRBD1

cdr3_aa: CASSPGGQGDQPQHF
cdr3_nt: TGTGCCAGCAGCCCGGGGGGACAGGGAGACCAGCCCCAGCATTTT
j_call: TRBJ1-5
cdr3_length: 15
v_call: TRBV7-9
clone_size: NA
d_call: TRBD1

cdr3_aa: CASSPGTRETQYF
cdr3_nt: TGTGCCAGCAGTCCCGGGACAAGAGAGACCCAGTACTTC
j_call: TRBJ2-5
cdr3_length: 13
v_call: TRBV7-9
clone_size: NA
d_call: NA

cdr3_aa: CASSQNSGTLYEQYF
cdr3_nt: TGTGCCAGCAGCCAAAACTCCGGGACACTCTACGAGCAGTACTTC
j_call: TRBJ2-7
cdr3_length: 15
v_call: TRBV5-5
clone_size: NA
d_call: NA

cdr3_aa: CASAENFNQPQHF
cdr3_nt: TGTGCCAGCGCAGAAAATTTCAATCAGCCCCAGCATTTT
j_call: TRBJ1-5
cdr3_length: 13
v_call: TRBV11-2
clone_size: NA
d_call: NA

cdr3_aa: CASSGRAGERSPLHF
cdr3_nt: TGTGCCAGTAGTGGCCGCGCAGGGGAGCGTTCACCCCTCCACTTT
j_call: TRBJ1-6
cdr3_length: 15
v_call: TRBV19
clone_size: NA
d_call: NA

cdr3_aa: CASTGQGNTEAFF
cdr3_nt: TGCGCCAGTACCGGACAGGGGAACACTGAAGCTTTCTTT
j_call: TRBJ1-1
cdr3_length: 13
v_call: TRBV5-1
clone_size: NA
d_call: TRBD1

cdr3_aa: CASSGGTGRGDEQFF
cdr3_nt: TGTGCCAGCAGTGGGGGGACAGGACGCGGGGATGAGCAGTTCTTC
j_call: TRBJ2-1
cdr3_length: 15
v_call: TRBV13
clone_size: NA
d_call: TRBD1

cdr3_aa: CASSPAGGDTEAFF
cdr3_nt: TGCGCCAGCAGCCCGGCGGGGGGGGACACTGAAGCTTTCTTT
j_call: TRBJ1-1
cdr3_length: 14
v_call: TRBV5-1
clone_size: NA
d_call: NA

cdr3_aa: CASSLVTGMNTEAFF
cdr3_nt: TGTGCCAGCAGCTTAGTGACAGGGATGAACACTGAAGCTTTCTTT
j_call: TRBJ1-1
cdr3_length: 15
v_call: TRBV11-2
clone_size: NA
d_call: TRBD1

cdr3_aa: CASSPLPGEQFF
cdr3_nt: TGTGCCAGCAGCCCCCTTCCGGGTGAGCAGTTCTTC
j_call: TRBJ2-1
cdr3_length: 12
v_call: TRBV3-1/TRBV3-2
clone_size: NA
d_call: NA

cdr3_aa: CASSLQMNTEAFF
cdr3_nt: TGTGCCAGCAGCTTACAGATGAACACTGAAGCTTTCTTT
j_call: TRBJ1-1
cdr3_length: 13
v_call: TRBV7-3
clone_size: once
d_call: NA

cdr3_aa: CAISSLQGTDTQYF
cdr3_nt: TGTGCCATCTCCTCCTTACAGGGGACAGATACGCAGTATTTT
j_call: TRBJ2-3
cdr3_length: 14
v_call: TRBV10-3
clone_size: NA
d_call: TRBD1

cdr3_aa: CASSLERGRGEKLFF
cdr3_nt: TGTGCCAGCAGCTTAGAGCGTGGGAGAGGTGAAAAACTGTTTTTT
j_call: TRBJ1-4
cdr3_length: 15
v_call: TRBV7-8
clone_size: NA
d_call: NA

cdr3_aa: CASSYQAGGSSEQYF
cdr3_nt: TGTGCCAGCAGCTATCAAGCAGGGGGTTCAAGCGAGCAGTACTTC
j_call: TRBJ2-7
cdr3_length: 15
v_call: TRBV9
clone_size: NA
d_call: TRBD1

cdr3_aa: CATYDTTERGTYEQYF
cdr3_nt: TGTGCCACCTATGATACTACAGAGCGGGGAACCTACGAGCAGTACTTC
j_call: TRBJ2-7
cdr3_length: 16
v_call: TRBV10-3
clone_size: NA
d_call: TRBD2

cdr3_aa: CASSFREGNTIYF
cdr3_nt: TGTGCCAGCAGTTTTCGGGAGGGGAACACCATATATTTT
j_call: TRBJ1-3
cdr3_length: 13
v_call: TRBV27
clone_size: NA
d_call: NA

cdr3_aa: CAISEPAGAYEQYF
cdr3_nt: TGTGCCATCAGTGAGCCGGCGGGAGCCTACGAGCAGTACTTC
j_call: TRBJ2-7
cdr3_length: 14
v_call: TRBV10-3
clone_size: NA
d_call: TRBD2

cdr3_aa: CARSSDSSNQPQHF
cdr3_nt: TGTGCCAGGAGCTCCGACAGCAGTAATCAGCCCCAGCATTTT
j_call: TRBJ1-5
cdr3_length: 14
v_call: TRBV2
clone_size: NA
d_call: NA

cdr3_aa: CASSLARGTGDSNQPQHF
cdr3_nt: TGTGCCAGCAGCTTAGCTCGAGGGACAGGGGATAGCAATCAGCCCCAGCATTTT
j_call: TRBJ1-5
cdr3_length: 18
v_call: TRBV7-8
clone_size: NA
d_call: TRBD1

cdr3_aa: CASSLIIQGGGYTF
cdr3_nt: TGTGCCAGCAGCTTAATTATACAGGGTGGCGGCTACACCTTC
j_call: TRBJ1-2
cdr3_length: 14
v_call: TRBV7-9
clone_size: NA
d_call: NA

cdr3_aa: CASRTSGNTGELFF
cdr3_nt: TGTGCCAGTCGGACTAGCGGGAACACCGGGGAGCTGTTTTTT
j_call: TRBJ2-2
cdr3_length: 14
v_call: TRBV19
clone_size: NA
d_call: TRBD2

cdr3_aa: CASSSTANYGYTF
cdr3_nt: TGTGCCAGCAGTTCTACAGCTAACTATGGCTACACCTTC
j_call: TRBJ1-2
cdr3_length: 13
v_call: TRBV6-5
clone_size: NA
d_call: NA

cdr3_aa: CASSQVGGRRFNEQFF
cdr3_nt: TGCGCCAGCAGCCAAGTGGGCGGGAGGCGATTCAATGAGCAGTTCTTC
j_call: TRBJ2-1
cdr3_length: 16
v_call: TRBV4-3
clone_size: NA
d_call: TRBD2